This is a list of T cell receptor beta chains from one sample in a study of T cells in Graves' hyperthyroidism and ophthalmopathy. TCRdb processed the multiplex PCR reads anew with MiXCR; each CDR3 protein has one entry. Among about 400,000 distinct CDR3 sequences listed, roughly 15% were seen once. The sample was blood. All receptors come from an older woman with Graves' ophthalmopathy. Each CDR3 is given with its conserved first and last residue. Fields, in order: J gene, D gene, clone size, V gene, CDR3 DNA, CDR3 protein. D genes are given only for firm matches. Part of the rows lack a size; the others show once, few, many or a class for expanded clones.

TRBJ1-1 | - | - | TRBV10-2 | TGCGCCAGCAGTGAGTACAGAGAGGGCACTGAAGCTTTCTTT | CASSEYREGTEAFF
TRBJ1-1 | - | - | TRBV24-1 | TGTGCCACCGCCGCGGGGGTGAACACTGAAGCTTTCTTT | CATAAGVNTEAFF
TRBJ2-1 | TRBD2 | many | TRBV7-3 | TGTGCCAGCAGCCCGACGCCCCCGGGACTAGAGGAAGCCTACAATGAGCAGTTCTTC | CASSPTPPGLEEAYNEQFF
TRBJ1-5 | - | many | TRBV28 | TGTGCCAGCAGTTCTCCCGTCGCAGGCAATCAGCCCCAGCATTTT | CASSSPVAGNQPQHF
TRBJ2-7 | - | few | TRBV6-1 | TGTGCCAGCAGTCCCCTGGTGACGAGCTCCTACGAGCAGTACTTC | CASSPLVTSSYEQYF
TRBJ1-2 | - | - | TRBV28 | TGTGCCAGCAGTTTGTACAGGTCTAACTATGGCTACACCTTC | CASSLYRSNYGYTF
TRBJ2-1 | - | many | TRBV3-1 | TGTGCCAGCAGCCAAATGGGACGTACTGAGCAGTTCTTC | CASSQMGRTEQFF
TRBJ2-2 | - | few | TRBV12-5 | TGTGCTAGTGGTTTGGGGGGTCCCGGGGAGCTGTTTTTT | CASGLGGPGELFF
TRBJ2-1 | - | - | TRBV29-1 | TGCAGCGTTGTTATAGGACTTAACTCCTACAATGAGCAGTTCTTC | CSVVIGLNSYNEQFF
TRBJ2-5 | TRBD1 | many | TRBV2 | TGTGCCACCTCCCGGGACAGGGACGAGACCCAGTACTTC | CATSRDRDETQYF
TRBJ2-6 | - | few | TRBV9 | TGTGCCAGCAGCGGGAGAAACTCTGGGGCCAACGTCCTGACTTTC | CASSGRNSGANVLTF
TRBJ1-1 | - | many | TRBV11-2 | TGTGCCAGCAGCTCCGCCGGGAACACTGAAGCTTTCTTT | CASSSAGNTEAFF
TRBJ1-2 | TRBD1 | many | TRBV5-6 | TGTGCCAGCAGAGGGACAGGTTATGGCTACACCTTC | CASRGTGYGYTF
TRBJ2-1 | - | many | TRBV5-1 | TGCGCCAGCAGCTTGGTAGCTAGGTCCTACAATGAGCAGTTCTTC | CASSLVARSYNEQFF
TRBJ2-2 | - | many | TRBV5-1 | TGCGCCAGCAGCTTGGTACCGAACACCGGGGAGCTGTTTTTT | CASSLVPNTGELFF
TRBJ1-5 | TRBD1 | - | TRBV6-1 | TGTGCCAGCAGCCAGAAATCTCCGGGACAGGGACTCAATCAGCCCCAGCATTTT | CASSQKSPGQGLNQPQHF
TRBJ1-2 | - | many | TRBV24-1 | TGTGCCACCAGTGATCGGCCGGGGACAAGCTATGGCTACACCTTC | CATSDRPGTSYGYTF
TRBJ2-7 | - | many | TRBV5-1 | TGCGCCAGCAGCGATCAGACGGAAGGGGAGCAGTACTTC | CASSDQTEGEQYF
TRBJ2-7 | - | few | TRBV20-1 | TGCAGTGCTAGACCGGTGAAATCGGGACTTGTTAAGGGCGAGCAGTACTTC | CSARPVKSGLVKGEQYF
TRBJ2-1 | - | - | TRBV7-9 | TGTGCCAGCAGCCGACTAGTGGTTGAGCAGTTCTTC | CASSRLVVEQFF
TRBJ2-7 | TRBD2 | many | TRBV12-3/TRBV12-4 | TGTGCCAGCAGCCCCGGGGGTAGCGGGATCTACTACGAGCAGTACTTC | CASSPGGSGIYYEQYF
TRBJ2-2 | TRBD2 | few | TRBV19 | TGTGCCAGCAAGGCGGCTAGCGGGAACACCGGGGAGCTGTTTTTT | CASKAASGNTGELFF
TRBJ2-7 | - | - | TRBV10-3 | TGTGCCATCAGTGAGTCGTCGGGACCCTACGAGCAGTACTTC | CAISESSGPYEQYF
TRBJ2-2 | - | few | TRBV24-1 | TGTGCCACCAGTGATTTCGGCGCGGCCACCGGGGAGCTGTTTTTT | CATSDFGAATGELFF
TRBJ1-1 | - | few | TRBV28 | TGTGCCAGCAGTTTATCGGGCAGAGCAACTTTAGCTTTCTTT | CASSLSGRATLAFF
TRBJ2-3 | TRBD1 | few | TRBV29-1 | TGCAGCGTGGGGGACAGGGGCAAAGGGGCAGATACGCAGTATTTT | CSVGDRGKGADTQYF
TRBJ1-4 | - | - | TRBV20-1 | TGCAGTGCTAGAGATCTGGGCGGCACAACTAATGAAAAACTGTTTTTT | CSARDLGGTTNEKLFF
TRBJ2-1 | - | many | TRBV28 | TGTGCCAGCTATACCTCTGGGGTCACCAGATACAATGAGCAGTTCTTC | CASYTSGVTRYNEQFF
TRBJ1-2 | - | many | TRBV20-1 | TGCAGTGCTAGAGGTGGACAGACCAACTATGGCTACACCTTC | CSARGGQTNYGYTF
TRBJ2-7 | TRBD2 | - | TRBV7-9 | TGTGCCAGCAGCCGTAGGGCCCTGACTAGCAGTACCTACGAGCAGTACTTC | CASSRRALTSSTYEQYF
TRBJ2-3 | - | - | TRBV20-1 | TGCAGTGCTACCACCGGCCGGAGGGCCCGGGATACGCAGTATTTT | CSATTGRRARDTQYF
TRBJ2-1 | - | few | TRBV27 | TGTGCCAGCAGTTTACCTGGTCGGACTGAGCAGTTCTTC | CASSLPGRTEQFF
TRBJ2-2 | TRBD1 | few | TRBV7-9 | TGTGCCAGCAGCTTCGGGACAGGGGTTGCCGGGGAGCTGTTTTTT | CASSFGTGVAGELFF
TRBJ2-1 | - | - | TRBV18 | TGTGCCAGCTCACAGATACAGGGTTTAGTTGAGCAGTTCTTC | CASSQIQGLVEQFF
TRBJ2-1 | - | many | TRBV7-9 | TGTGCCAGCTCACCATCCGGCAATGAGCAGTTCTTC | CASSPSGNEQFF
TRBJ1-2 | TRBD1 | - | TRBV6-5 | TGTGCCAGCAGTTACTCACAGGGGGCCGCCACTGGCTACACCTTC | CASSYSQGAATGYTF
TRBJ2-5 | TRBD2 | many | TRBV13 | TGTGCCAGCAGCCCGAGACTAGCGGGAGTAGAGACCCAGTACTTC | CASSPRLAGVETQYF
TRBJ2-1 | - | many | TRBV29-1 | TGCAGCGTTGAGACTCCCAGAGGGTTCAATGAGCAGTTCTTC | CSVETPRGFNEQFF
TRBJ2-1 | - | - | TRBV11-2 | TGTGCCAGCATCCCCTACGGGGGAACCGGGGATGAGCAGTTCTTC | CASIPYGGTGDEQFF
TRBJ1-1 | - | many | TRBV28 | TGTGCCAGCAGAAGACAAATGAACACTGAAGCTTTCTTT | CASRRQMNTEAFF
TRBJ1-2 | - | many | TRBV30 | TGTGCCTGGAGTCAAAATTATGGCTACACCTTC | CAWSQNYGYTF
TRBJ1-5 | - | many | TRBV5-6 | TGTGCCAGCAGCCCCAAGGGTCGGCCCCAGCATTTT | CASSPKGRPQHF
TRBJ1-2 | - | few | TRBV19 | TGTGCCAGTAGTATATCCGGGACACCTGGCTACACCTTC | CASSISGTPGYTF
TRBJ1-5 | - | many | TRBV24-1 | TGTGCCACCAGTGACCCTCTAGGGGGGCCCCAGCATTTT | CATSDPLGGPQHF
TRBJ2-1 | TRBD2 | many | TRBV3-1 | TGTGCCAGCAGCCTAGGCGGGAGCAATGAGCAGTTCTTC | CASSLGGSNEQFF